This TCR beta chain was recorded in a study of blood T cells in healthy people across ages. A second PCR, run for roughly 7 to 11 cycles, used a sample-barcoded 5' primer plus a J-beta primer mix. A single record per CDR3 protein comes from TCRdb applying MiXCR to the 5' RACE reads. Seen here are some 1 million distinct CDR3 sequences, around 43% observed once, and the top ten hold approximately 20%. V gave up 4 bases and J gave up 2 bases; unmatched junction bases: 8. Germline CDR1 MNHEY, CDR2 SVGAGI. CDR3 length: 18 residues. The clonotype was recovered from a woman in her sixties in good health. Sequenced: blood. This chain uses TRBV6-5 with TRBJ2-3; TRBD2 matches 14 bases. The chain's CDR3 is CASSSVGLAGGSTDTQYF. In nucleotides, the CDR3 is TGTGCCAGCAGTTCCGTTGGACTAGCGGGAGGTTCCACAGATACGCAGTATTTT.